This TCR beta chain was sequenced during a study of blood T cell repertoires in COVID-19 (dated by TCRdb to about 2020). About the study as a whole: Collaborator samples came from the United States, Italy and Spain and covered acute and convalescent phases of COVID-19. The dataset comprised deeply sampled blood TCRbeta repertoires from subjects exposed to, actively infected with, or recovered from COVID-19. The repertoires were released in a freely available public database meant as a resource for research on the immune response to SARS-CoV-2. Nearly every sample came with metadata listing a de-identified subject ID, COVID-19 status, age in years and sex. The prospective study material was composed of cDNA or gDNA derived from T cells, B-cell-depleted T cells, or PBMCs. Where available, HLA class I and class II types were taken from metadata supplied by the sample provider and were not determined by assay-based typing. The samples were drawn from the first 160 participants of the ongoing ImmuneRACE study and from about 1,200 subjects provided by 6 global collaborators.

Remarks on this clone: Its antigen target is currently unknown. There are no base qualities to consult, and no much larger clone falls within one base.

The investigation overall reported the following: The amount of clinical and demographic metadata varied by source and participant and was provided uncurated.

TCRbeta CDR3 regions were amplified from genomic DNA using the immunoSEQ Assay, a bias-controlled multiplex PCR. In the paper's pipeline: The number of nucleated cells in each sample was estimated by amplification of reference gene primers within the assay. To quantify the absolute abundance of each unique TCRbeta CDR3 rearrangement, sequence reads were collapsed and filtered. For each sample, productive Simpson clonality was calculated by taking the square root of Simpson's diversity index across productive rearrangements. The table comes from immuneACCESS by way of TCRdb, which keeps in-frame sequences with V and J called. Part of the clones is missing from these tables; in studies checked, under half for an unresolved V gene and the rest for unknown reasons. Clonal size and the V and J genes are those of that table, whereas D and trimming came from the DNA. The sample table contains over 250,000 clones; only one count was recorded for approximately 90% of them. In total, the top ten clones hold approximately 12% of the sample.

Each collaborating institution followed its own protocols to collect whole blood in K2EDTA tubes. Collaborator samples were shipped for TCRbeta analysis as frozen whole blood, isolated PBMCs, or DNA extracted from either sample type. V is cut by 1 base and J by 0 bases, and the space between the germline ends is 9 bases. The germline V gene supplies CDR1 MDHEN and CDR2 SYDVKM. The CDR3 holds 15 amino acids from the cysteine to the phenylalanine. The entry retains the CDR3 DNA only, 45 bases that are in frame from base 1. Sequenced sample: peripheral blood. The chain is assembled from TRBV28 and TRBJ1-1; no D gene can be assigned with confidence. The clonotype originates from a woman aged 55-69 years with acute or convalescent COVID-19. In nucleotides, the sequence is TGTGCCAGCAGTTTATCTACTTTACTGAACACTGAAGCTTTCTTT. This translates into CASSLSTLLNTEAFF.